The 30 T cell receptor beta chains listed next were all sequenced from one sample in a study of shared clonotypes between healthy human individuals. The protocol was immunoSEQ multiplex PCR, while the TCRdb copy is restricted to in-frame clones and leaves out a portion. Here the sample spans under 2.5 million clones, less than 95% being singletons. The sequenced sample was naive CD4+ T cells from PBMCs. As to subset: CD45RA+ positively selected. These receptors all come from a man aged 18 to 29 in good health. Some clones in this sample may be carry-over from other donors' samples.

In this sample, this clone turned up a few times. This specimen includes other DNA sequences encoding the same CDR3. The chain employs TRBV5-1 and TRBJ1-4; D not certain. The CDR3 runs to 14 residues. Germline V gene data show CDR1 as SGHRS and CDR2 as YFSETQ. The V and J ends lost 2 bases and 2 bases respectively, with 7 bases between them. Here the CDR3 reads CASSFGATNEKLFF. The CDR3 DNA sequence: TGCGCCAGCAGCTTCGGCGCGACTAATGAAAAACTGTTTTTT.

This CDR3 reads CASSYSDYGYTF. The CDR3 bases are TGTGCCAGCAGTTACTCGGACTATGGCTACACCTTC. This sequence joins TRBV6-6 and TRBJ1-2, with no clear D. The V gene's germline CDR1 is MNHNY and CDR2 SVGAGI (reference sequence). V lost 0 bases and J 3 bases, leaving 2 bases between the germline ends. The CDR3 has 12 residues.

The rearrangement joins TRBV23-1 to TRBJ2-1; D gene unclear. TRBV23-1 is marked as an open reading frame, function uncertain. This CDR3 has 14 residues. V lost 4 bases, J lost 8 bases, and 15 bases lay in between. DNA of the CDR3: TGCGCCAGCAGTCGACCGAGGATCGGCGATGAGCAGTTCTTC. Translation: CASSRPRIGDEQFF.

The V call is TRBV10-3, the J call TRBJ1-2; 11 bases are shared with TRBD1. The CDR3 extends over 15 amino acids. The J segment lost 4 bases and the V segment lost 4 bases, leaving 5 bases of the junction unmatched. Germline CDR1 and CDR2: ENHRY and SYGVKD. The CDR3 sequence is CAISGIGTGGYGYTF. In DNA form, the CDR3 reads TGTGCCATCAGTGGAATCGGGACAGGGGGCTATGGCTACACCTTC.

The chain links TRBV7-9 to TRBJ1-2; a weak D match, TRBD1 (5 bases). The germline gives CDR1 SEHNR, CDR2 FQNEAQ (reference sequence). This CDR3 contains 14 residues. V was pared by 2 bases and J by 3 bases, with 10 bases between. The CDR3 reads CASSLNQGDYGYTF. Here the CDR3 DNA reads TGTGCCAGCAGCTTAAATCAGGGAGACTATGGCTACACCTTC. Supplemented by reference TRBV7-9 and TRBJ1-2, the full variable domain reads DTGVSQNPRHKITKRGQNVTFRCDPISEHNRLYWYRQTLGQGPEFLTYFQNEAQLEKSRLLSDRFSAERPKGSFSTLEIQRTEQGDSAMYLCASSLNQGDYGYTFGSGTRLTVV.

The DNA for the CDR3 is TGTGCCAGCAGTTCCCTGAGAGGTGGAGGACTAGCGGGTCTATCCTACGAGCAGTACTTC. It is translated as CASSSLRGGGLAGLSYEQYF. The gene calls are TRBV28 and TRBJ2-7; the match to TRBD2 covers 11 bases. Per the germline V gene, CDR1 is MDHEN and CDR2 is SYDVKM. The J segment lost 1 base and the V segment lost 4 bases, leaving 18 bases of the junction unmatched. The CDR3 contains 20 residues.

This clone was recorded a few times. The chain employs TRBV6-1 and TRBJ2-6, with a weak D call TRBD2 (5 bases). Trimming removed 7 bases at V and 2 bases at J, with 9 bases between. The CDR3 is made up of 14 amino acids. From germline, CDR1 is MNHNS and CDR2 SASEGT. The CDR3 here is CASTRDTGANVLTF. CDR3 bases: TGTGCCAGCACCCGGGATACTGGGGCCAACGTCCTGACTTTC.

The J gene is TRBJ2-5, the V gene TRBV4-1; D possibly corresponds to TRBD1 (5 bases). V gave up 4 bases and J gave up 2 bases, with 14 bases separating them. CDR3 length: 15 residues. CDR1 is MGHRA, CDR2 YSYEKL, per germline. Written as DNA, the CDR3 is TGCGCCAGCAGCCGGCGACAGAATCAACAAGAGACCCAGTACTTC. Translating it yields CASSRRQNQQETQYF.

As concerns this clone: The DNA is omitted, as the CDR3 cannot be located on it reliably, and the CDR3 follows TCRdb's listing. The rearrangement joins TRBV21-1 to TRBJ2-3; TRBD2 is the table's D call, not checked against the DNA. TRBV21-1 is classified as a pseudogene. With termini counted, the CDR3 has 16 amino acids. The CDR3 loop reads CASSKVASGTKDTQYF.

V is TRBV28 and J is TRBJ1-5, with D uncertain. This CDR3 comprises 16 residues. The germline gives CDR1 MDHEN, CDR2 SYDVKM. Trimming took 6 bases from V and 0 from J, leaving 15 bases between them. The CDR3 DNA is TGTGCCAGCAGCCCTCCTGGGAGGCATAGCAATCAGCCCCAGCATTTT. Translating it yields CASSPPGRHSNQPQHF.

About this clone: Other DNA sequences from this sample encode an identical CDR3 as well. This chain connects TRBV5-6 to TRBJ1-5; the D gene is possibly TRBD1 (5 bases). V lost 4 bases, J lost 2 bases, and 13 bases lay in between. CDR1 is SGHDT, CDR2 YYEEEE, per germline. This CDR3 contains 15 residues. Here the CDR3 DNA reads TGTGCCAGCAGCCTGGGACCTCGCGGCAATCAGCCCCAGCATTTT. Its protein product is CASSLGPRGNQPQHF.

The chain has TRBV6-1 and TRBJ2-3, with D unresolved. Trimming removed 4 bases at V and 6 bases at J, with 8 bases between. This CDR3 has 12 residues. Looked up from germline, CDR1 is MNHNS and CDR2 is SASEGT. The CDR3 here is CASSARRDTQYF. Here the CDR3 DNA reads TGTGCCAGCAGTGCGCGGCGGGATACGCAGTATTTT.

This chain uses TRBV7-2 with TRBJ2-7; D ambiguous. Germline CDR1 reads SGHTA; CDR2 reads FQGNSA. V lost 1 base and J lost 6, with 10 bases in between. The CDR3 is 13 residues long. The CDR3 nucleotides read TGTGCCAGCAGCTTAGGGAGCGTCCGCGAGCAGTACTTC. Protein: CASSLGSVREQYF.

The chain links TRBV11-2 to TRBJ2-7; 11 positions agree with TRBD2. The CDR3 totals 15 residues. The germline gives CDR1 SGHAT, CDR2 FQNNGV. V trimming: 5 bases; J trimming: 0 bases; junction bases outside the gene matches: 3. The CDR3 nucleotides read TGTGCCAGCAGCAAAACTAGCGGGAGCTCCTACGAGCAGTACTTC. Encoded protein: CASSKTSGSSYEQYF.

This chain uses TRBV27 with TRBJ2-5; 7 bases agree with TRBD1. The J call may be faulty, since TRBJ2-7 better matches the DNA end. The germline V gene encodes CDR1 MNHEY and CDR2 SMNVEV (reference sequence). The CDR3 is 16 residues long. The CDR3 reads CASSPRSTGFGYEQYF. The CDR3 nucleotides read TGTGCCAGCAGTCCTAGATCGACAGGGTTCGGCTACGAGCAGTACTTC.

This sequence joins TRBV28 and TRBJ2-7; 10 bases align to TRBD1. Germline V CDR1 and CDR2: MDHEN, SYDVKM. This CDR3 has 16 amino acids. The V gene end was trimmed by 8 bases and the J gene end by 0 bases; junction bases not matched to a gene: 10. CDR3: CASEPTGTGDSYEQYF. For the CDR3, the DNA is TGTGCCAGCGAACCTACCGGGACAGGGGACTCCTACGAGCAGTACTTC. The full variable domain, in which reference TRBV28 and TRBJ2-7 provide the parts outside the CDR3, is DVKVTQSSRYLVKRTGEKVFLECVQDMDHENMFWYRQDPGLGLRLIYFSYDVKMKEKGDIPEGYSVSREKKERFSLILESASTNQTSMYLCASEPTGTGDSYEQYFGPGTRLTVT.

The V gene is TRBV10-3, the J gene TRBJ2-7; D perhaps matches TRBD2 (6 bases). The CDR3 is made up of 14 amino acids. V was shortened by 4 bases and J by 5 bases, with 15 bases between the two germline ends. Germline CDR1 reads ENHRY; CDR2 reads SYGVKD. CDR3 region: CAISGLASKDEQYF. The CDR3 DNA reads as TGTGCCATCAGTGGTCTAGCGTCCAAAGACGAGCAGTACTTC.

The genes are TRBV11-2 and TRBJ1-1; 11 positions match TRBD1. V gave up 4 bases and J gave up 4 bases; unmatched junction bases: 8. The CDR3 runs to 16 residues. Germline CDR1 and CDR2: SGHAT and FQNNGV. The CDR3 DNA reads TGTGCCAGCAGCTCCACCGGGACAGGGGGAGGCACTGAAGCTTTCTTT. Its protein is CASSSTGTGGGTEAFF.

This rearrangement joins TRBV5-5 to TRBJ2-7; 12 bases agree with TRBD2. This CDR3 contains 16 residues. The J segment lost 3 bases and the V segment lost 4 bases, leaving 8 bases of the junction unmatched. CDR1 and CDR2 from the germline V gene are SGHKS and YYEKEE (reference sequence). The CDR3, as DNA: TGTGCCAGCAGCACGGGCCCTAGCGGGAGGGTCTACGAGCAGTACTTC. This codes for CASSTGPSGRVYEQYF.

The chain combines TRBV27 with TRBJ2-1, with 9 nucleotides matching TRBD2. Germline loops: CDR1 MNHEY, CDR2 SMNVEV (reference sequence). The CDR3 is 15 amino acids. V shed 2 bases, J shed 4 bases, and the junction held 3 bases outside the gene matches. The CDR3 DNA is TGTGCCAGCAGTTTAAGGGCGGGAGGGTACAATGAGCAGTTCTTC. Its translation: CASSLRAGGYNEQFF.

The chain combines TRBV9 with TRBJ2-4; no firm D call. This CDR3 region has 20 residues. Germline lookup yields CDR1 SGDLS and CDR2 YYNGEE. V was shortened by 4 bases and J by 7 bases, with 33 bases between the two germline ends. The CDR3 bases are TGTGCCAGCAGCCCTATCGCTCTGACGCTGGCAGGACCCGACTCGAACATTCAGTACTTC. It encodes CASSPIALTLAGPDSNIQYF.

V gene TRBV27 combines with J gene TRBJ2-3, with 9 nucleotides matching TRBD1. The CDR3 extends over 16 amino acids. The V gene's germline CDR1 is MNHEY and CDR2 SMNVEV (reference sequence). With V trimmed by 3 bases and J by 6 bases, 10 bases remained unmatched. CDR3 coding DNA: TGTGCCAGCAGTTTCTTAACAGGGGGCCCAGGGGATACGCAGTATTTT. Residues: CASSFLTGGPGDTQYF.

The rearrangement joins TRBV28 to TRBJ2-6; 8 positions match TRBD1. Unmatched junction bases numbered 2, after V lost 7 bases and J lost 0 bases. The CDR3 totals 15 residues. The V gene's germline CDR1 is MDHEN and CDR2 SYDVKM. CDR3 protein: CASNRGSSGANVLTF. The CDR3 DNA sequence: TGTGCCAGCAACAGGGGGAGCTCTGGGGCCAACGTCCTGACTTTC.

The V call is TRBV9, the J call TRBJ2-2, with D unclear. Trimming took 0 bases from V and 6 from J, leaving 6 bases between them. The CDR3 runs 13 residues. Germline values: CDR1 SGDLS, CDR2 YYNGEE. The DNA of the CDR3 is TGTGCCAGCAGCGTAGACCCGGCCGGGGAGCTGTTTTTT. It translates to CASSVDPAGELFF.

V usage is TRBV7-7 and J usage is TRBJ2-1, with 10 bases lining up with TRBD2. The CDR3 loop spans 14 amino acids. With V trimmed by 5 bases and J by 8 bases, 6 bases remained unmatched. Germline assignment: CDR1 SSHAT and CDR2 FNYEAQ (reference sequence). The CDR3 protein is CASSPLAGADEQFF. The CDR3 DNA follows: TGTGCCAGCAGCCCGCTAGCGGGAGCCGATGAGCAGTTCTTC.

The chain employs TRBV9 and TRBJ2-3; 8 bases are shared with TRBD1. Germline-derived CDR1 and CDR2 are SGDLS and YYNGEE. This CDR3 is built from 15 residues. J was trimmed by 6 bases and V by 0 bases; bases with no gene match: 6. CDR3 DNA: TGTGCCAGCAGCGTAGAGTGGCAGGGGGCCGATACGCAGTATTTT. This translates into CASSVEWQGADTQYF.

This chain links TRBV5-1 with TRBJ2-7; possibly TRBD2 for D (5 bases). Germline lookup yields CDR1 SGHRS and CDR2 YFSETQ. With 4 bases removed from V and 3 bases from J, the gap between germline ends came to 14 bases. This CDR3 is 14 amino acids long. CDR3 sequence (DNA): TGCGCCAGCAGCCCATCGGGGATCGGCTACGAGCAGTACTTC. It encodes CASSPSGIGYEQYF. Drawing the rest from reference TRBV5-1 and TRBJ2-7, the complete variable domain is KAGVTQTPRYLIKTRGQQVTLSCSPISGHRSVSWYQQTPGQGLQFLFEYFSETQRNKGNFPGRFSGRQFSNSRSEMNVSTLELGDSALYLCASSPSGIGYEQYFGPGTRLTVT.

This clone was detected once. The rearrangement joins TRBV7-2 to TRBJ2-3; D is ambiguous. The CDR3 runs 15 residues. V gave up 3 bases and J gave up 2 bases, with 12 bases separating them. Germline CDR1 SGHTA, CDR2 FQGNSA. The CDR3 bases are TGTGCCAGCAGCTTCCTCGGGTCCCACACAGATACGCAGTATTTT. Translating gives CASSFLGSHTDTQYF.

The chain employs TRBV14 and TRBJ2-1; D is unresolved. Germline-derived CDR1 and CDR2 are SGHDN and FVKESK. This CDR3 region has 16 residues. Trimming removed 0 bases at V and 4 bases at J, with 13 bases between. Here the CDR3 DNA reads TGTGCCAGCAGCCAAGATCGCCCGAACAAGTACAATGAGCAGTTCTTC. The encoded protein is CASSQDRPNKYNEQFF. The variable domain in full, completed from reference TRBV14 and TRBJ2-1, reads EAGVTQFPSHSVIEKGQTVTLRCDPISGHDNLYWYRRVMGKEIKFLLHFVKESKQDESGMPNNRFLAERTGGTYSTLKVQPAELEDSGVYFCASSQDRPNKYNEQFFGPGTRLTVL.

The chain recombines TRBV28 with TRBJ2-1; TRBD2 is a possible D gene (5 bases). Germline V CDR1 and CDR2: MDHEN, SYDVKM. V was shortened by 6 bases and J by 10 bases, with 13 bases between the two germline ends. The CDR3 is made up of 12 amino acids. CDR3 amino acids: CASSRGGYEQFF. CDR3 nucleotides: TGTGCCAGCAGCCGTGGCGGGTACGAGCAGTTCTTC.